The rows below give T cell receptor beta chains drawn from one sample of a study of Ad26.COV2.S vaccination and SARS-CoV-2 variants. Measured with immunoSEQ multiplex PCR; TCRdb has only the in-frame clones, and not every one. The sample holds 350,000 to 500,000 clones, around 91% seen once. Material: peripheral blood, obtained in a trial of Ad26.COV2.S vaccine versus placebo. The receptor source for this set is a person aged 18-60 years who received the Ad26.COV2.S COVID-19 vaccine or a placebo. The conserved cysteine and the conserved F or W are not part of the CDR3 here.

j_call: TRBJ2-7
v_call: TRBV15
cdr3_aa: ATGTQRGSYEQY

j_call: TRBJ2-5
v_call: TRBV6-5
cdr3_aa: ASSTGDSQETQY

j_call: TRBJ1-5
v_call: TRBV6-5
cdr3_aa: ASADRGQRGQPQH

j_call: TRBJ2-3
v_call: TRBV27
cdr3_aa: ASSFLAGASTDTQY

j_call: TRBJ1-5
v_call: TRBV27
cdr3_aa: ASSLLGTYSNQPQH

j_call: TRBJ2-7
v_call: TRBV21-1
cdr3_aa: ASSKDTYEQY

j_call: TRBJ1-3
v_call: TRBV9
cdr3_aa: ASSQTALGNTIY

j_call: TRBJ2-5
v_call: TRBV14
cdr3_aa: ASSQGPRGVETQY

j_call: TRBJ2-4
v_call: TRBV7-9
cdr3_aa: ASSLGGFGNIQY

j_call: TRBJ2-2
v_call: TRBV6-2/TRBV6-3
cdr3_aa: ASSPRYRGTGELF

j_call: TRBJ1-1
v_call: TRBV6-1
cdr3_aa: ASSEEVLNTEAF

j_call: TRBJ1-1
v_call: TRBV13
cdr3_aa: ASSSEGTEAF

j_call: TRBJ1-2
v_call: TRBV18
cdr3_aa: ASSPRQGADYGYT

j_call: TRBJ2-7
v_call: TRBV29-1
cdr3_aa: SVGTGSYEQY

j_call: TRBJ2-7
v_call: TRBV6-5
cdr3_aa: ASTPEVSSYEQY

j_call: TRBJ2-7
v_call: TRBV7-8
cdr3_aa: ASSLGQGLAGGPGEQY

j_call: TRBJ2-5
v_call: TRBV25-1
cdr3_aa: ASSVWTSGRNRETQY

j_call: TRBJ1-1
v_call: TRBV9
cdr3_aa: ASSIQGTNTEAF

j_call: TRBJ2-5
v_call: TRBV2
cdr3_aa: ASSPEIAWETQY

j_call: TRBJ1-6
v_call: TRBV6-5
cdr3_aa: ASGRTGGGSPLH

j_call: TRBJ1-5
v_call: TRBV5-1
cdr3_aa: ASSLGGIYNQPQH

j_call: TRBJ1-2
v_call: TRBV3-1/TRBV3-2
cdr3_aa: ASSRAPTDGYT

j_call: TRBJ2-7
v_call: TRBV30
cdr3_aa: AWNPGQGPYEQY

j_call: TRBJ2-3
v_call: TRBV4-1
cdr3_aa: ASGQVYRDTQY

j_call: TRBJ1-1
v_call: TRBV4-1
cdr3_aa: ASSQLAWDEAF

j_call: TRBJ2-2
v_call: TRBV5-1
cdr3_aa: ASSLGQGLNTGELF

j_call: TRBJ2-1
v_call: TRBV4-1
cdr3_aa: ASSQRSSYNEQF

j_call: TRBJ1-4
v_call: TRBV29-1
cdr3_aa: SVGGTRETNEKLF

j_call: TRBJ2-7
v_call: TRBV19
cdr3_aa: ASSPPYEQY

j_call: TRBJ1-4
v_call: TRBV5-1
cdr3_aa: ASILRTGFVANEKLF

j_call: TRBJ2-6
v_call: TRBV18
cdr3_aa: ASSGGSGAGANVLT

j_call: TRBJ1-2
v_call: TRBV28
cdr3_aa: ASMPRGYSYT

j_call: TRBJ2-7
v_call: TRBV6-6
cdr3_aa: ASSYSKGEEQY

j_call: TRBJ2-3
v_call: TRBV19
cdr3_aa: ASSSPARGSDTQY

j_call: TRBJ2-2
v_call: TRBV9
cdr3_aa: ASSTGLAGDTGELF

j_call: TRBJ1-2
v_call: TRBV27
cdr3_aa: ASSWTEGYGYT

j_call: TRBJ2-1
v_call: TRBV29-1
cdr3_aa: SVVVAVLMNNEQF

j_call: TRBJ2-5
v_call: TRBV20-1
cdr3_aa: SAPGGTQY

j_call: TRBJ2-1
v_call: TRBV24-1
cdr3_aa: ATSDPTPGSNEQF

j_call: TRBJ2-1
v_call: TRBV19
cdr3_aa: ASRPDPRSSYNEQF

j_call: TRBJ1-2
v_call: TRBV9
cdr3_aa: ASSSPSGQGPTYGYT

j_call: TRBJ2-3
v_call: TRBV24-1
cdr3_aa: ATSGAGPTDTQY

j_call: TRBJ2-5
v_call: TRBV19
cdr3_aa: ATKNRDPQETQY

j_call: TRBJ1-1
v_call: TRBV25-1
cdr3_aa: ASSEAQGNTEAF

j_call: TRBJ1-5
v_call: TRBV19
cdr3_aa: ASSTSSTSQPQH

j_call: TRBJ1-2
v_call: TRBV5-1
cdr3_aa: ASSLGGTGSHGYT

j_call: TRBJ2-1
v_call: TRBV6-5
cdr3_aa: ASSYSPSYNEQF

j_call: TRBJ2-7
v_call: TRBV11-2
cdr3_aa: ASSPTPTGVGAYEQY

j_call: TRBJ2-5
v_call: TRBV7-6
cdr3_aa: ASSPTQGRETQY

j_call: TRBJ2-5
v_call: TRBV7-2
cdr3_aa: ASSLGGPETQY

j_call: TRBJ2-7
v_call: TRBV3-1/TRBV3-2
cdr3_aa: ASSQKGQGARYEQY

j_call: TRBJ2-1
v_call: TRBV5-1
cdr3_aa: ASRGLASNEQF